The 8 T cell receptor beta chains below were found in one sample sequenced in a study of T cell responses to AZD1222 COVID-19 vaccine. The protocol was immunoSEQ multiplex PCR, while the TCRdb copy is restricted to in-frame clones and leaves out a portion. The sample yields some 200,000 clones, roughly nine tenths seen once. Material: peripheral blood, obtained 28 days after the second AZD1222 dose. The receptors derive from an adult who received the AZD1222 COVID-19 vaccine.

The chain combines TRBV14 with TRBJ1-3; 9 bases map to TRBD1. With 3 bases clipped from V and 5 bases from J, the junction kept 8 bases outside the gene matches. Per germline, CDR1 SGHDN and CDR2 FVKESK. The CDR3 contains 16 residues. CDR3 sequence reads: CASSQDTGGIRNTIYF. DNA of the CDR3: TGTGCCAGCAGCCAGGATACAGGGGGCATCAGAAACACCATATATTTT. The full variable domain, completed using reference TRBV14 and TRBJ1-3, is EAGVTQFPSHSVIEKGQTVTLRCDPISGHDNLYWYRRVMGKEIKFLLHFVKESKQDESGMPNNRFLAERTGGTYSTLKVQPAELEDSGVYFCASSQDTGGIRNTIYFGEGSWLTVV.

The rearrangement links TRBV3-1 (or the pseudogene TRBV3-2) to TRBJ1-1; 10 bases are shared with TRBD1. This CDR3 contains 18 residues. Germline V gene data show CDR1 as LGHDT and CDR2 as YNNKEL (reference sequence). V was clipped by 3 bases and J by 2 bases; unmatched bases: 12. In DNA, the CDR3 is TGTGCCAGCAGCCATTTTATAGGGACAGGGGAGATTAACACTGAAGCTTTCTTT. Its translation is CASSHFIGTGEINTEAFF.

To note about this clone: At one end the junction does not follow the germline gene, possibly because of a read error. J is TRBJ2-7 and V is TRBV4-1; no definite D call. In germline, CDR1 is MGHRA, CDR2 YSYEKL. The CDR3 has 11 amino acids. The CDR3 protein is CASSQGYGQYF. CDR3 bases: TGCGCCAGCAGCCAAGGATACGGGCAGTACTTC.

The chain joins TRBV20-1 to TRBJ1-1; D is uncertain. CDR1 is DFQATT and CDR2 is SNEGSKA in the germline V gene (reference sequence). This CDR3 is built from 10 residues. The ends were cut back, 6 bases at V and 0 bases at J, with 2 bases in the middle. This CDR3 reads CSALNTEAFF. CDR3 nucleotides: TGCAGTGCCCTGAACACTGAAGCTTTCTTT.

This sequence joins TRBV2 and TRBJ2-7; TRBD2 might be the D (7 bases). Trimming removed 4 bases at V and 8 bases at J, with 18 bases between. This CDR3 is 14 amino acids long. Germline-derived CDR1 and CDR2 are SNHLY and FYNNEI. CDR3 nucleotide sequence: TGTGCCAGCAGTGCCGACACAGGGAGGGTAAAGCAGTACTTC. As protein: CASSADTGRVKQYF.

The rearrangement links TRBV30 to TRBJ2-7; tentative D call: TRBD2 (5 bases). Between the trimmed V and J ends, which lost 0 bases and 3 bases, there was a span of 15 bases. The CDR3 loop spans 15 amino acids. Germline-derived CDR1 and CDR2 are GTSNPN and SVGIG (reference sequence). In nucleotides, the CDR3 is TGTGCCTGGAGTGTACACGGGGAGATTTTCTACGAGCAGTACTTC. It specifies CAWSVHGEIFYEQYF.

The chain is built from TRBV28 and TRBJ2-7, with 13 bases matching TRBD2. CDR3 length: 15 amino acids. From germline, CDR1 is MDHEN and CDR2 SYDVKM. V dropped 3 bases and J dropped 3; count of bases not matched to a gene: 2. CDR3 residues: CASSFRTSGSYEQYF. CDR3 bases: TGTGCCAGCAGTTTCCGGACTAGCGGGAGCTACGAGCAGTACTTC.

The DNA of the CDR3 is TGTGCCAGCAGCTTAGAAGGGGATACGCAGTATTTT. Protein: CASSLEGDTQYF. This rearrangement joins TRBV7-3 to TRBJ2-3; D is unclear. Trimming shortened V by 2 bases and J by 6 bases, and 6 bases separated the two germline ends. CDR1 is SGHTA and CDR2 is FQGTGA in the germline V gene. The CDR3 totals 12 residues.